The clone carrying this T cell receptor (beta chain) was seen only once. Its antigen is still unknown. The entry originates in a study of cytomegalovirus exposure and HLA in healthy donors. General study findings and limits: The authors later linked a missense DCLRE1C variant to TCR beta V- and J-gene trimming. It was reported that TCR beta sequences correctly inferred the HLA-A and HLA-B alleles for most subjects.

Unmatched junction bases numbered 7, after V lost 5 bases and J lost 7 bases. The CDR3 extends over 14 amino acids. CDR1 and CDR2 from the germline V gene are MNHEY and SVGAGI. 60 Vbeta and 13 Jbeta primers were used in PCR. Profiled with immunoSEQ multiplex PCR; TCRdb holds only in-frame clones, not every one. The data show a few hundred thousand clones, with about nine tenths seen just once and 1.7% held by the top ten. The TCR sequence derives from a girl aged 2-10 years in good health and CMV-seronegative. The material sequenced was PBMCs. V and J are TRBV6-5 and TRBJ2-2; 7 bases map to TRBD1. The CDR3 coding sequence is TGTGCCAGCAGTAGAGACAGGGCGGGCGGGGAGCTGTTTTTT. Amino acid sequence: CASSRDRAGGELFF.